The 29 T cell receptor beta chains listed next were all sequenced from one sample in a study of shared clonotypes between healthy human individuals. Using immunoSEQ multiplex PCR, the repertoire was profiled, and TCRdb retains in-frame clones only, with some absent. The sample shows around 1.6 million clones, nearly 99% of them seen only once. Sequencing was done on a sample of naive CD4+ T cells sorted from blood. Noted subset: CD45RA+ positively selected. These receptors were obtained from a man under 40 in good health.

This chain uses TRBV6-1 with TRBJ2-3; 10 bases fit TRBD2. Looked up from germline, CDR1 is MNHNS and CDR2 is SASEGT. The CDR3 sequence is 18 residues long. J was trimmed by 0 bases and V by 3 bases; bases with no gene match: 9. The CDR3 loop is CASSELAGASASTDTQYF. In nucleotides, the CDR3 is TGTGCCAGCAGTGAGCTAGCGGGAGCTTCTGCCAGCACAGATACGCAGTATTTT.

This clone was recorded only once. V usage is TRBV7-9 and J usage is TRBJ2-1; the match to TRBD2 covers 10 bases. V was pared by 6 bases and J by 4 bases, with 3 bases of the junction left unmatched. CDR1 and CDR2 (germline): SEHNR, FQNEAQ (reference sequence). The CDR3 has 14 amino acids. The CDR3 region is CASSKREGYNEQFF. The DNA of the CDR3 is TGTGCCAGCAGTAAGCGGGAGGGATACAATGAGCAGTTCTTC.

The rearrangement joins TRBV19 to TRBJ2-1, with TRBD1 matching over 10 bases. Trimming at V came to 1 base and at J to 8 bases, leaving 11 bases not matched to a gene. CDR3 length: 17 residues. Germline loops: CDR1 LNHDA, CDR2 SQIVND (reference sequence). The CDR3 sequence is CASSIGGQGPAFYEQFF. CDR3 nucleotide sequence: TGTGCCAGTAGTATAGGGGGACAGGGGCCGGCGTTCTATGAGCAGTTCTTC.

The V call is TRBV5-4, the J call TRBJ2-1; 8 bases map to TRBD2. Germline CDR1 and CDR2: SGHNT and YYREEE (reference sequence). There are 17 residues in the CDR3. J lost 6 bases, V lost 4 bases, and 15 bases had no gene match. CDR3 coding DNA: TGTGCCAGCAGCCGTCTAGCGGGTCCTGGGACTTTCAATGAGCAGTTCTTC. Encoded protein: CASSRLAGPGTFNEQFF.

The chain has TRBV5-1 and TRBJ1-1, with D tentatively TRBD1 (5 bases). This CDR3 comprises 15 residues. Trimming cost V 2 bases and J 2 bases, with 13 bases left between them. The V gene's germline CDR1 is SGHRS and CDR2 YFSETQ. The DNA for the CDR3 is TGCGCCAGCAGCTTTGGGGCACCAACAAACACTGAAGCTTTCTTT. Its protein is CASSFGAPTNTEAFF.

The rearrangement links TRBV19 to TRBJ2-3; D is undetermined. Germline CDR1 LNHDA, CDR2 SQIVND (reference sequence). Trimming removed 5 bases from V and 2 bases from J, with 5 bases in between. The CDR3 length is 12 residues. CDR3 in DNA: TGTGCCAGTAGTTACCCCACAGATACGCAGTATTTT. Amino acids: CASSYPTDTQYF.

The count of this clone is one. V is TRBV25-1 and J is TRBJ2-6; the D gene could be TRBD1 or TRBD2 (6 bases each). CDR1 is MGHDK, CDR2 SYGVNS, per germline. The ends were cut back, 7 bases at V and 4 bases at J, with 11 bases in the middle. CDR3 size: 14 residues. The CDR3 coding sequence is TGTGCCAGCAAGGGGGGACCCGGGGCCAACGTCCTGACTTTC. It yields the protein CASKGGPGANVLTF.

V gene TRBV5-4 combines with J gene TRBJ2-7; 8 bases map to TRBD1. CDR1 is SGHNT and CDR2 is YYREEE in the germline V gene (reference sequence). The CDR3 covers 15 residues. Trimming removed 0 bases from V and 7 bases from J; junction bases left unmatched: 9. The CDR3 nucleotides are TGTGCCAGCAGCTTGGGTTCAGGGGGCATGTATGAGCAGTACTTC. This translates into CASSLGSGGMYEQYF.

With regard to this clone: The sample contains more than one DNA sequence encoding this CDR3. The genes are TRBV9 and TRBJ2-7; unclear D gene. Looked up from germline, CDR1 is SGDLS and CDR2 is YYNGEE. The CDR3 covers 14 residues. V was shortened by 2 bases and J by 0 bases, with 9 bases between the two germline ends. In DNA, the CDR3 is TGTGCCAGCAGCGTCAGTCCGAGCTCCTACGAGCAGTACTTC. Residues: CASSVSPSSYEQYF.

This clone was seen ten or more times. V gene TRBV2 combines with J gene TRBJ2-7; D perhaps matches TRBD1 (6 bases). V was clipped by 6 bases and J by 5 bases, with 11 bases between them. CDR1 and CDR2 (germline): SNHLY, FYNNEI. The CDR3 is 12 amino acids. The CDR3 loop reads CASRVQGNEQYF. The DNA for the CDR3 is TGTGCCAGCAGGGTACAGGGAAACGAGCAGTACTTC.

The chain joins TRBV18 to TRBJ2-7; 7 bases match TRBD2. The trim removed 2 bases at V and 4 bases at J, leaving 8 bases unmatched. Per germline, CDR1 KGHSH and CDR2 LQKENI. The CDR3 runs 15 residues. DNA for the CDR3: TGTGCCAGCTCACCATCCGGCCTAGCGGATTACGAGCAGTACTTC. Protein: CASSPSGLADYEQYF.

A remark on this clone: This specimen includes other DNA sequences encoding the same CDR3. The chain is built from TRBV7-2 and TRBJ2-3; 8 nucleotides line up with TRBD2. Germline V gene lookup returns CDR1 SGHTA and CDR2 FQGNSA. The V and J ends lost 1 base and 2 bases, in that order; junction bases with no gene match: 5. The CDR3 is 16 residues long. This chain's CDR3 is CASSLVVTSVTDTQYF. DNA for the CDR3: TGTGCCAGCAGCTTAGTGGTGACTAGCGTCACAGATACGCAGTATTTT.

This clone is a singleton in its sample. This chain links TRBV5-1 with TRBJ2-7, with D possibly being TRBD2 (7 bases). This CDR3 comprises 13 residues. V lost 6 bases and J 4 bases, leaving 14 bases between the germline ends. Germline V gene lookup returns CDR1 SGHRS and CDR2 YFSETQ. The CDR3 reads CASKGGEKYEQYF. CDR3 nucleotide sequence: TGCGCCAGCAAGGGGGGGGAAAAGTACGAGCAGTACTTC.

This clone was observed once. The CDR3 coding sequence is TGCAGCGTTGAGGAAAGGGGGCTCGAGACCCAGTACTTC. Amino acids: CSVEERGLETQYF. The rearrangement joins TRBV29-1 to TRBJ2-5; TRBD1 agrees at 7 bases. Trimming took 3 bases from V and 5 from J; bases not matched to a gene: 6. Per germline, CDR1 SQVTM and CDR2 ANQGSEA. The CDR3 has 13 amino acids.

This chain connects TRBV29-1 to TRBJ2-4; TRBD2 agrees at 8 bases. The CDR3 is made up of 14 amino acids. V lost 4 bases to trimming and J lost 2 bases; unmatched junction nucleotides: 4. Per the germline V gene, CDR1 is SQVTM and CDR2 is ANQGSEA. The CDR3 DNA sequence: TGCAGCGTTGTCCAGCGGGAGACCAAAAACATTCAGTACTTC. Protein: CSVVQRETKNIQYF.

The sample holds one count of this clone. This specimen includes other DNA sequences encoding the same CDR3. The chain joins TRBV5-1 to TRBJ1-4, with 7 positions matching TRBD1. This CDR3 region has 13 residues. Germline-derived CDR1 and CDR2 are SGHRS and YFSETQ. The V segment lost 2 bases and the J segment 7 bases; nucleotides outside the gene matches: 2. CDR3 residues: CASSLGGGEKLFF. The CDR3 bases are TGCGCCAGCAGCTTAGGGGGCGGTGAAAAACTGTTTTTT.

This rearrangement joins TRBV2 to TRBJ2-3, with D tentatively TRBD1 or TRBD2 (5 bases each). Germline assignment: CDR1 SNHLY and CDR2 FYNNEI. Trimming removed 4 bases at V and 0 bases at J, with 11 bases between. The CDR3 runs 15 residues. The CDR3, as DNA: TGTGCCAGCAGTGTGCGAGGGGACAGCACAGATACGCAGTATTTT. Translating it yields CASSVRGDSTDTQYF.

The chain has TRBV30 and TRBJ1-2, with TRBD1 as a possible D gene (5 bases). Germline CDR1 GTSNPN, CDR2 SVGIG (reference sequence). CDR3 length: 11 amino acids. V was pared by 2 bases and J by 8 bases, with 9 bases between. The CDR3 loop is CAWSPGQGYTF. The CDR3 nucleotides are TGTGCCTGGAGTCCAGGGCAGGGCTACACCTTC.

This chain links TRBV7-2 with TRBJ2-7; TRBD1 matches at 7 bases. This CDR3 region has 14 residues. J was trimmed by 5 bases and V by 5 bases; bases with no gene match: 9. Germline V gene data show CDR1 as SGHTA and CDR2 as FQGNSA. CDR3 in DNA: TGTGCCAGCAGCATAAACCGGGACAGCCACGAGCAGTACTTC. This sequence encodes CASSINRDSHEQYF.

This chain joins TRBV5-1 and TRBJ2-1; D not resolved. Trimming removed 0 bases from V and 5 bases from J, with 12 bases in between. CDR1 is SGHRS and CDR2 is YFSETQ in the germline V gene. The CDR3 is 15 amino acids. The CDR3 DNA sequence: TGCGCCAGCAGCTTGGGGGCGTGGACCGACAATGAGCAGTTCTTC. Its protein product is CASSLGAWTDNEQFF.

The chain has TRBV7-8 and TRBJ2-7; the D gene is possibly TRBD1 (6 bases). CDR1 and CDR2 (germline): SGHVS, FQNEAQ. This CDR3 has 16 residues. Trimming removed 4 bases at V and 2 bases at J, with 18 bases between. The CDR3 sequence is CASSSGSTGLTYEQYF. The CDR3, as DNA: TGTGCCAGCAGCTCAGGTTCGACAGGTCTGACCTACGAGCAGTACTTC.

The genes are TRBV18 and TRBJ2-1, with 8 bases identical to TRBD1. CDR1 and CDR2 (germline): KGHSH, LQKENI. V lost 5 bases to trimming and J lost 0 bases; unmatched junction nucleotides: 3. CDR3 length: 15 amino acids. The CDR3 loop reads CASSTGTGSYNEQFF. The CDR3 nucleotides are TGTGCCAGCTCAACCGGGACAGGCTCCTACAATGAGCAGTTCTTC.

The V and J genes are TRBV14 and TRBJ2-1; a possible D gene is TRBD2 (5 bases). V shed 6 bases and J shed 5 bases, with 20 bases lying between them. This CDR3 is 16 amino acids long. CDR1 is SGHDN and CDR2 is FVKESK in the germline V gene. This chain's CDR3 is CASRPAVGGRNNEQFF. The CDR3 DNA reads TGTGCCAGCAGACCCGCGGTGGGTGGGAGAAACAATGAGCAGTTCTTC.

V is TRBV11-2 and J is TRBJ2-7; possible D gene TRBD1, 6 bases. This CDR3 is 15 amino acids long. Trimming pared 5 bases from V and 0 bases from J, leaving 14 bases between. Germline-derived CDR1 and CDR2 are SGHAT and FQNNGV. CDR3 sequence (DNA): TGTGCCAGCAGCCCGCGGACAGACACCTCCTACGAGCAGTACTTC. Encoded protein: CASSPRTDTSYEQYF.

This chain uses TRBV9 with TRBJ2-7; TRBD2 matches 7 bases. Germline-derived CDR1 and CDR2 are SGDLS and YYNGEE. After removal of 2 bases from V and 2 bases from J, the junction contained 4 bases not matched to a gene. The CDR3 runs 14 residues. The CDR3, as DNA: TGTGCCAGCAGCGTCCGGGACTACGCCTACGAGCAGTACTTC. It codes for CASSVRDYAYEQYF.

This clone was detected once. J is TRBJ2-7 and V is TRBV9, with 8 bases lining up with TRBD2. The CDR3 runs to 17 residues. Germline V CDR1 and CDR2: SGDLS, YYNGEE. The junction had 15 bases not matched to a gene; V was cut back by 0 bases and J by 7 bases. CDR3 loop: CASSVAIGAGVPGEQYF. Written as DNA, the CDR3 is TGTGCCAGCAGCGTAGCGATAGGAGCGGGAGTCCCGGGTGAGCAGTACTTC.

This chain connects TRBV10-1 to TRBJ2-3; 15 positions agree with TRBD2. The CDR3 is made up of 16 amino acids. J lost 5 bases, V lost 4 bases, and 4 bases had no gene match. Germline CDR1 reads WNHNN; CDR2 reads SYGVQD (reference sequence). The CDR3 bases are TGCGCCAGCAGTGGACCGGGACTAGCGGGAGGAGATACGCAGTATTTT. Translating it yields CASSGPGLAGGDTQYF.

V gene TRBV5-8 combines with J gene TRBJ2-1; the match to TRBD2 covers 11 bases. The CDR3 covers 15 residues. The V and J ends lost 0 bases and 7 bases, in that order; junction bases with no gene match: 3. Germline V gives CDR1 SGHTS, CDR2 YDEGEE. This CDR3 is CASSLGLAGWNEQFF. The CDR3 DNA sequence: TGTGCCAGCAGCTTGGGACTAGCGGGATGGAATGAGCAGTTCTTC. Looking up the rest from reference TRBV5-8 and TRBJ2-1 gives the full variable domain: EAGVTQSPTHLIKTRGQQATLRCSPISGHTSVYWYQQALGLGLQFLLWYDEGEERNRGNFPPRFSGRQFPNYSSELNVNALELEDSALYLCASSLGLAGWNEQFFGPGTRLTVL.

V is TRBV5-4 and J is TRBJ1-2; 9 bases agree with TRBD1. The CDR3 contains 15 residues. The germline CDR1 and CDR2 sequences are SGHNT and YYREEE (reference sequence). The trim removed 4 bases at V and 5 bases at J, leaving 9 bases unmatched. CDR3 residues: CASSGGTGPEYGYTF. The CDR3 DNA is TGTGCCAGCAGCGGGGGGACAGGGCCAGAGTATGGCTACACCTTC.